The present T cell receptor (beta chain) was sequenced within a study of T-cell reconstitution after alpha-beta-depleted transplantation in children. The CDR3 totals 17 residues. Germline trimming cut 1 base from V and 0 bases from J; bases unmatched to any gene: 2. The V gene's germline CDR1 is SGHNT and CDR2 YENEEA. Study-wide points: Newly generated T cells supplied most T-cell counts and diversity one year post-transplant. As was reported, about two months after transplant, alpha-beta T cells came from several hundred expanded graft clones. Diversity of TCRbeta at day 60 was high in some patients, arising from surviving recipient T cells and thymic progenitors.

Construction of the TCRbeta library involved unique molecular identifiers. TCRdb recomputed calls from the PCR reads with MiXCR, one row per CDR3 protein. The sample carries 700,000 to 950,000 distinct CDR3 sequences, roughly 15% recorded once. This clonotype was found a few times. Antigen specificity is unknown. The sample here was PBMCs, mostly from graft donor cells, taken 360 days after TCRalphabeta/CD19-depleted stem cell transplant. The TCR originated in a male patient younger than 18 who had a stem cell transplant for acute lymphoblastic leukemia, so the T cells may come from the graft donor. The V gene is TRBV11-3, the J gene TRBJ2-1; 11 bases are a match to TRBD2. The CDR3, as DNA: TGTGCCAGCAGCTTAGTCCTAGCGGGGGGCTCCTACAATGAGCAGTTCTTC. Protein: CASSLVLAGGSYNEQFF.